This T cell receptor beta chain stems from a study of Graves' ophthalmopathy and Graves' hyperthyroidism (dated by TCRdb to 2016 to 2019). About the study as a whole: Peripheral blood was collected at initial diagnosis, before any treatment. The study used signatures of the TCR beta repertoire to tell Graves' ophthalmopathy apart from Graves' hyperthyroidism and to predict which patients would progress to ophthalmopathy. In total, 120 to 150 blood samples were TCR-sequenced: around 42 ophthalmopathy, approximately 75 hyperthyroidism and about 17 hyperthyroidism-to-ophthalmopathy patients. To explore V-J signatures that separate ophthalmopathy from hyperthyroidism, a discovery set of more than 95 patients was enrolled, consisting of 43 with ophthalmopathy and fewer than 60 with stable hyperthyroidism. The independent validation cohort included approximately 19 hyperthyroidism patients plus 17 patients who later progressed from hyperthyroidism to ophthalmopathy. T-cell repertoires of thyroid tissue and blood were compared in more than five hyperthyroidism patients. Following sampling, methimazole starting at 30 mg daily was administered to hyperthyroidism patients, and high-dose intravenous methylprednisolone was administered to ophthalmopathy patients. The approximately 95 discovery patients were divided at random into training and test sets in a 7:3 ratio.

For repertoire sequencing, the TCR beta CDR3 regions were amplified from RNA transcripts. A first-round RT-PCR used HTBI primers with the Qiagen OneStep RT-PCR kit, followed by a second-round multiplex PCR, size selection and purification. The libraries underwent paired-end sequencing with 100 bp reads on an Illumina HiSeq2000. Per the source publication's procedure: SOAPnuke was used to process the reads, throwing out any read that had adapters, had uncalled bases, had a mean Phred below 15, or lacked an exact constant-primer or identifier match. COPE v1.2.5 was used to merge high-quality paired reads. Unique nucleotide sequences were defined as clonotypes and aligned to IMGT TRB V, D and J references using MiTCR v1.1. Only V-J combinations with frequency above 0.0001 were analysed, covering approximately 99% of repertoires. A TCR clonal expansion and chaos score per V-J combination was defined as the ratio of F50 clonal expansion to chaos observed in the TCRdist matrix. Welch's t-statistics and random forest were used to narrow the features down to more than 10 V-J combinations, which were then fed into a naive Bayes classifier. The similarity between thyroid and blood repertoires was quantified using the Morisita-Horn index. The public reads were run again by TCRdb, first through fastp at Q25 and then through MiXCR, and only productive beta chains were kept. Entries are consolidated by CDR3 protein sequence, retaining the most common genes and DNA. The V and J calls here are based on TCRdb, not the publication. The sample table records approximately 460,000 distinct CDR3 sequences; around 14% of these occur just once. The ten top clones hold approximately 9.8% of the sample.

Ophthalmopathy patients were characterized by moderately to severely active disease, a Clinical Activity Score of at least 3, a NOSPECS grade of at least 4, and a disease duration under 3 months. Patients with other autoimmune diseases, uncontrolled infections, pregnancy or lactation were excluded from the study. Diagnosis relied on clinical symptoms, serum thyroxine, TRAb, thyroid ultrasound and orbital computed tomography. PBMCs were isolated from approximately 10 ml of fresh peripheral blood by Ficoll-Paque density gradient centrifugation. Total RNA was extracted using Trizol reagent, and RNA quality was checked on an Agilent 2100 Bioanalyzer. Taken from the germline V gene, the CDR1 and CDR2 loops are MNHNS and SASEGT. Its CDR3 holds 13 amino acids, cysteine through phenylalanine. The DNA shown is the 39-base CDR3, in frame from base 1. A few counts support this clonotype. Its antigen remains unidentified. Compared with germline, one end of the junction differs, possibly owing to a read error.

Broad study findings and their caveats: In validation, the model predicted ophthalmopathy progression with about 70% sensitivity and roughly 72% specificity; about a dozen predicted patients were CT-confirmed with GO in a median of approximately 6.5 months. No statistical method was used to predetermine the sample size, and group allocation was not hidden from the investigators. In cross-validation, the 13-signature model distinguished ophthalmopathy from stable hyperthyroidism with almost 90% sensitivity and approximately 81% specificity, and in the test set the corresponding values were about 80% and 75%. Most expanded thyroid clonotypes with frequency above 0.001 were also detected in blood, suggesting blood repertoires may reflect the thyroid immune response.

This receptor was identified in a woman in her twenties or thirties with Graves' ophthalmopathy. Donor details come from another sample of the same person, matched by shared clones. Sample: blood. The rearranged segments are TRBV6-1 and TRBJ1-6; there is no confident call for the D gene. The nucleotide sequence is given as TGTGCCAGCTCGGCAAGGGAAGATTCACCCCCCCACTTT. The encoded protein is CASSAREDSPPHF.